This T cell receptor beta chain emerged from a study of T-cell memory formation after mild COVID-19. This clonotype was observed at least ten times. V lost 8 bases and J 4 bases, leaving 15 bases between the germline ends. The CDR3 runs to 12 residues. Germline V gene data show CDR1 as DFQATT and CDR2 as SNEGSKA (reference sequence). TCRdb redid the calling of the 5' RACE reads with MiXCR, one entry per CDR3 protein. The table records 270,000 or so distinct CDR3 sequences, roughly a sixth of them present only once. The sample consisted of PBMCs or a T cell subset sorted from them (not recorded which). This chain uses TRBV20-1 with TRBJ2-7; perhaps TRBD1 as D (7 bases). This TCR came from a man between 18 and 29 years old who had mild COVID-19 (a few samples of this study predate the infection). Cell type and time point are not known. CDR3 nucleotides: TGCAGTACTACCCCAGGGGGGTACGAGCAGTACTTC. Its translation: CSTTPGGYEQYF.